Below, 17 T cell receptor beta chains from the same sample are listed, as sequenced in a study of blood T cell repertoires in COVID-19. The table came from immunoSEQ multiplex PCR; TCRdb's copy has only in-frame clones and leaves some out. The sample has about 96,000 clones, about 88% seen once. Sequenced material: peripheral blood. These receptors all come from a woman in her fifties or sixties with acute or convalescent COVID-19.

The V and J genes are TRBV7-2 and TRBJ1-2, with a weak D call TRBD1 (6 bases). CDR1 and CDR2 from the germline V gene are SGHTA and FQGNSA. CDR3 length: 17 residues. V lost 0 bases and J lost 5, with 19 bases in between. The CDR3 DNA is TGTGCCAGCAGCTTAGCGGGCGGAGCAGGGGCATGGTATGGCTACACCTTC. This codes for CASSLAGGAGAWYGYTF.

The chain has TRBV30 and TRBJ1-2; D is possibly TRBD1 (6 bases). The CDR3 sequence is 14 residues long. Germline V gene data show CDR1 as GTSNPN and CDR2 as SVGIG (reference sequence). V lost 2 bases to trimming and J lost 5 bases, with 15 bases between them. The CDR3 nucleotides are TGTGCCTGGAGTAGGGACCTAGGGACATATGGCTACACCTTC. Translating it yields CAWSRDLGTYGYTF.

This sequence joins TRBV7-3 and TRBJ1-3; 7 nucleotides match TRBD1. The V segment lost 5 bases and the J segment 0 bases; nucleotides outside the gene matches: 4. CDR1 SGHTA and CDR2 FQGTGA come from the germline V gene. CDR3 length equals 15 residues. Written as DNA, the CDR3 is TGTGCCAGCAGCCGGGACAGTGCCTCTGGAAACACCATATATTTT. The encoded protein is CASSRDSASGNTIYF.

V usage is TRBV7-7 and J usage is TRBJ1-1, with D possibly being TRBD1 (6 bases). CDR3 length equals 14 residues. Per germline, CDR1 SSHAT and CDR2 FNYEAQ (reference sequence). V dropped 5 bases and J dropped 0 bases, with 10 bases sitting between them. This CDR3 reads CASSPGHLNTEAFF. CDR3 DNA sequence: TGTGCCAGCAGCCCGGGACATCTGAACACTGAAGCTTTCTTT.

This sequence joins TRBV6-6 and TRBJ1-1, with a possible D match to TRBD1 (6 bases). Trimming pared 5 bases from V and 0 bases from J, leaving 13 bases between. The CDR3 consists of 15 residues. Germline V gene lookup returns CDR1 MNHNY and CDR2 SVGAGI (reference sequence). CDR3 residues: CASSGGQSMNTEAFF. The DNA of the CDR3 is TGTGCCAGCAGTGGCGGACAGAGCATGAACACTGAAGCTTTCTTT.

This chain connects TRBV7-9 to TRBJ2-5, with TRBD1 matching 8 bases. The CDR3 totals 15 residues. Germline CDR1 reads SEHNR; CDR2 reads FQNEAQ (reference sequence). The trim removed 3 bases at V and 4 bases at J, leaving 7 bases unmatched. Here the CDR3 DNA reads TGTGCCAGCAGCTTTGGACAGGGAGTAGGAGAGACCCAGTACTTC. Translation: CASSFGQGVGETQYF.

The rearrangement links TRBV11-2 to TRBJ1-2; D gene unclear. In germline, CDR1 is SGHAT, CDR2 FQNNGV. CDR3 size: 12 residues. V shed 5 bases and J shed 4 bases, with 8 bases lying between them. CDR3 DNA sequence: TGTGCCAGCAGCCCCGACACCTATGGCTACACCTTC. It yields the protein CASSPDTYGYTF.

The genes are TRBV7-9 and TRBJ1-1; 7 nucleotides agree with TRBD1. Germline values: CDR1 SEHNR, CDR2 FQNEAQ (reference sequence). This CDR3 has 14 residues. The J segment lost 3 bases and the V segment lost 8 bases, leaving 9 bases of the junction unmatched. The DNA of the CDR3 is TGTGCCAGCGAGCCCCCGACAGGGTACACTGAAGCTTTCTTT. It encodes CASEPPTGYTEAFF.

The chain couples TRBV2 to TRBJ2-2, with D maybe TRBD2 (5 bases). The germline V and J ends were trimmed by 7 bases and 0 bases, with 12 bases remaining between them. The CDR3 is made up of 15 amino acids. Germline-derived CDR1 and CDR2 are SNHLY and FYNNEI. The CDR3 is CASIGTRTNTGELFF. In DNA form, the CDR3 reads TGTGCCAGCATTGGTACTAGGACGAACACCGGGGAGCTGTTTTTT.

This clone was counted a single time. V and J are TRBV5-1 and TRBJ1-4; D not resolved. V was shortened by 3 bases and J by 0 bases, with 9 bases between the two germline ends. The CDR3 has 15 amino acids. CDR1 and CDR2 (germline): SGHRS, YFSETQ. CDR3 coding DNA: TGCGCCAGCAGCTCGAACTCTGCAACTAATGAAAAACTGTTTTTT. Its protein is CASSSNSATNEKLFF.

The chain couples TRBV14 to TRBJ1-1, with TRBD1 identical over 7 bases. V was pared by 5 bases and J by 5 bases, with 8 bases of the junction left unmatched. The CDR3 has 14 amino acids. From germline, CDR1 is SGHDN and CDR2 FVKESK. CDR3 nucleotides: TGTGCCAGCAGCATTCACAGGGGTGGGACTGAAGCTTTCTTT. As protein: CASSIHRGGTEAFF.

This chain connects TRBV11-2 to TRBJ2-5; D not resolved. The ends were cut back, 1 base at V and 2 bases at J, with 8 bases in the middle. This CDR3 spans 14 amino acids. CDR1 and CDR2 from the germline V gene are SGHAT and FQNNGV. The CDR3 loop is CASSLAWQQETQYF. For the CDR3, the DNA is TGTGCCAGCAGCTTAGCCTGGCAGCAAGAGACCCAGTACTTC.

The sample holds a few counts of this clone. The V and J genes are TRBV9 and TRBJ2-3; 8 bases align to TRBD2. CDR3 length equals 18 residues. V was clipped by 0 bases and J by 6 bases; unmatched bases: 15. Germline-derived CDR1 and CDR2 are SGDLS and YYNGEE. CDR3 DNA sequence: TGTGCCAGCAGCGTAGCTGGTAGCGGGGCCACCAGGAGTGATACGCAGTATTTT. Translating it yields CASSVAGSGATRSDTQYF.

V and J are TRBV3-1 (or the pseudogene TRBV3-2) and TRBJ2-5; 9 positions match TRBD2. J lost 5 bases, V lost 4 bases, and 8 bases had no gene match. The CDR3 covers 15 residues. Germline loops: CDR1 LGHDT, CDR2 YNNKEL (reference sequence). The CDR3 DNA sequence: TGTGCCAGCAGCCGCGGGGGGGCTAGCGGGGAGACCCAGTACTTC. Encoded protein: CASSRGGASGETQYF.

The chain combines TRBV7-7 with TRBJ2-1, with D tentatively TRBD1 (6 bases). CDR1 SSHAT and CDR2 FNYEAQ come from the germline V gene (reference sequence). CDR3 size: 15 residues. V was pared by 1 base and J by 8 bases, with 15 bases between. This CDR3 is CASSLGGGFGHEQFF. As DNA, the CDR3 is TGTGCCAGCAGCTTAGGAGGGGGTTTCGGGCATGAGCAGTTCTTC.

This rearrangement joins TRBV27 to TRBJ1-1; TRBD1 aligns across 8 bases. CDR3 length: 14 amino acids. In germline, CDR1 is MNHEY, CDR2 SMNVEV (reference sequence). The junction had 0 bases not matched to a gene; V was cut back by 0 bases and J by 3 bases. The CDR3 loop is CASSLSDRDTEAFF. The DNA for the CDR3 is TGTGCCAGCAGTTTATCGGACAGGGACACTGAAGCTTTCTTT.

The CDR3 is CASSLSPDNSPLHF. The CDR3 DNA reads TGTGCCAGCAGTTTATCTCCGGATAATTCACCCCTCCACTTT. The chain recombines TRBV28 with TRBJ1-6; D not certain. CDR3 size: 14 residues. The germline V gene has CDR1 MDHEN and CDR2 SYDVKM. The V gene lost 1 base and the J gene lost 5 bases, with 6 bases spanning the gap.